The following is a T cell receptor (beta chain) sequence with its context. The antigen is undetermined. This record belongs to a study of cytomegalovirus exposure and HLA in healthy donors. Primers: 60 Vbeta forward and 13 Jbeta reverse. Sequencing used immunoSEQ multiplex PCR; TCRdb keeps in-frame clones, though not all of them. Among about 140,000 clones listed, about 80% were seen once. General study points: It was reported that the classifier diagnosed cytomegalovirus status with high specificity and sensitivity in both the original and validation cohorts.

In germline, CDR1 is MNHNS, CDR2 SASEGT. The CDR3 totals 13 residues. Trimming cost V 7 bases and J 11 bases; bases outside gene matches: 12. This receptor was taken from a man younger than 45 in good health and CMV-seronegative. V gene TRBV6-1 combines with J gene TRBJ2-5; TRBD1 aligns across 8 bases. What was sequenced was PBMCs. CDR3 in amino acids: CASTRAGGIGQYF. The CDR3 DNA is TGTGCCAGCACCCGAGCAGGGGGCATCGGGCAGTACTTC.